The 14 T cell receptor beta chains below come from one sample, sequenced in a study of vaccination and CD4 T cells after COVID-19. The treatment denotes: roughly 10-day PBMC culture with coronavirus spike peptide pools or control peptides (ViraFEST assay). These TCRs are of unknown antigen specificity. The study sequenced cultured CD4+ T cell DNA using the Oncomine TCR Beta short-read assay. TCRdb reprocessed the PCR reads via MiXCR and lists one record per CDR3 protein. The repertoire includes some 8,600 distinct CDR3 sequences, more than 45% of them detected once, and about 32% sits in the top ten. Sample: CD4+ T cells from blood, cultured in vitro. The receptors were sampled from a human donor who had recovered from COVID-19.

This clonotype was picked up a small number of times. V is TRBV15 and J is TRBJ2-7; maybe TRBD1 (5 bases). V was clipped by 5 bases and J by 0 bases, with 17 bases between them. Germline V CDR1 and CDR2: LNHNV, YYDKDF (reference sequence). The CDR3 extends over 16 amino acids. The CDR3 nucleotides read TGTGCCACCAGCCCCCCGCGCCGACAGTCCTCCTACGAGCAGTACTTC. Its protein is CATSPPRRQSSYEQYF.

V usage is TRBV9 and J usage is TRBJ1-5; D call uncertain. Trimming shortened V by 0 bases and J by 5 bases, and 6 bases separated the two germline ends. Germline CDR1 reads SGDLS; CDR2 reads YYNGEE. The length of the CDR3 is 13 residues. The CDR3, as DNA: TGTGCCAGCAGCGTAGACCCAGATCAGCCCCAGCATTTT. Residues: CASSVDPDQPQHF.

The chain has TRBV20-1 and TRBJ1-2, with D hard to call. The CDR3 runs 14 residues. V lost 1 base to trimming and J lost 4 bases, with 13 bases between them. Germline lookup yields CDR1 DFQATT and CDR2 SNEGSKA (reference sequence). CDR3: CSARVPPDVYGYTF. CDR3 nucleotide sequence: TGCAGTGCTAGAGTACCACCGGACGTCTATGGCTACACCTTC.

This clonotype was found once. The gene calls are TRBV2 and TRBJ1-2, with 9 positions matching TRBD1. Germline assignment: CDR1 SNHLY and CDR2 FYNNEI. The V segment lost 8 bases and the J segment 7 bases; nucleotides outside the gene matches: 11. This CDR3 has 14 residues. This CDR3 reads CASSRDRVYGGYTF. The CDR3 DNA reads as TGTGCCAGCTCCAGGGACAGGGTTTATGGTGGCTACACCTTC.

The chain recombines TRBV19 with TRBJ2-3, with 7 nucleotides matching TRBD1. The CDR3 has 14 amino acids. After removal of 9 bases from V and 0 bases from J, the junction contained 6 bases not matched to a gene. Looked up from germline, CDR1 is LNHDA and CDR2 is SQIVND (reference sequence). The chain's CDR3 is CASVKDRSTDTQYF. Written as DNA, the CDR3 is TGTGCCAGCGTCAAGGACAGGAGCACAGATACGCAGTATTTT.

The rearrangement uses TRBV10-3 and TRBJ1-1; D is possibly TRBD1 (5 bases). V lost 9 bases to trimming and J lost 1 base, with 12 bases between them. This CDR3 contains 13 residues. Per germline, CDR1 ENHRY and CDR2 SYGVKD. The CDR3 nucleotides are TGTGCCATAGCCAGGGCTCCGAACACTGAAGCTTTCTTT. It encodes CAIARAPNTEAFF.

This clonotype was observed a few times. The chain is built from TRBV27 and TRBJ1-6; 8 nucleotides match TRBD1. The CDR3 sequence is 15 residues long. With 6 bases clipped from V and 7 bases from J, the junction kept 8 bases outside the gene matches. Germline V gene lookup returns CDR1 MNHEY and CDR2 SMNVEV (reference sequence). For the CDR3, the DNA is TGTGCCAGCAGCCTGGACAGGGCCTCAAATTCACCCCTCCACTTT. It yields the protein CASSLDRASNSPLHF.

This clonotype occurred a few times. The V gene is TRBV20-1, the J gene TRBJ1-2; D is undetermined. The CDR3 consists of 15 residues. Trimming pared 0 bases from V and 4 bases from J, leaving 15 bases between. CDR1 and CDR2 (germline): DFQATT, SNEGSKA (reference sequence). In DNA form, the CDR3 reads TGCAGTGCTAGAGAGTGGCAGATAAACCCCTATGGCTACACCTTC. Translating it yields CSAREWQINPYGYTF.

The chain recombines TRBV11-2 with TRBJ1-5; no reliable D call. Trimming left V 5 bases short and J 4 bases short, with 9 bases between. Germline assignment: CDR1 SGHAT and CDR2 FQNNGV. The length of the CDR3 is 13 residues. The CDR3 loop reads CASSMTVNQPQHF. The CDR3 DNA reads as TGTGCCAGCAGCATGACTGTTAATCAGCCCCAGCATTTT.

This clonotype was seen a handful of times. This chain links TRBV6-1 with TRBJ2-5, with 14 nucleotides matching TRBD2. V shed 4 bases, J shed 4 bases, and the junction held 2 bases outside the gene matches. The CDR3 contains 15 residues. Germline V gives CDR1 MNHNS, CDR2 SASEGT. The CDR3 is CASSAGLAGAETQYF. DNA for the CDR3: TGTGCCAGCAGTGCGGGACTAGCGGGGGCAGAGACCCAGTACTTC.

The rearrangement uses TRBV20-1 and TRBJ2-3, with 13 nucleotides matching TRBD2. The germline CDR1 and CDR2 sequences are DFQATT and SNEGSKA (reference sequence). This CDR3 is 14 amino acids long. The V segment lost 5 bases and the J segment 6 bases; nucleotides outside the gene matches: 5. The CDR3, as DNA: TGCAGTGCTGGGGGACTAGCGGGATCTGATACGCAGTATTTT. Amino acid sequence: CSAGGLAGSDTQYF.

The rearrangement uses TRBV9 and TRBJ2-3, with D uncertain. Looked up from germline, CDR1 is SGDLS and CDR2 is YYNGEE. CDR3 size: 15 residues. V lost 0 bases and J 4 bases, leaving 12 bases between the germline ends. The CDR3 region has the DNA TGTGCCAGCAGCGTAGGTGCCGGGTTGGCAGATACGCAGTATTTT. It codes for CASSVGAGLADTQYF.

The chain recombines TRBV28 with TRBJ1-5, with TRBD1 as a possible D gene (5 bases). With 5 bases removed from V and 0 bases from J, the gap between germline ends came to 11 bases. This CDR3 spans 15 amino acids. Looked up from germline, CDR1 is MDHEN and CDR2 is SYDVKM. CDR3 DNA: TGTGCCAGCAGTCTCGGGGCCAATAGCAATCAGCCCCAGCATTTT. It specifies CASSLGANSNQPQHF.

The chain recombines TRBV7-2 with TRBJ1-5, with a tentative D call TRBD1 (6 bases). The CDR3 sequence is 15 residues long. V dropped 1 base and J dropped 3 bases, with 10 bases sitting between them. The germline gives CDR1 SGHTA, CDR2 FQGNSA. Here the CDR3 DNA reads TGTGCCAGCAGCTTAGATCCAGGGGACAATCAGCCCCAGCATTTT. This gives the protein CASSLDPGDNQPQHF.